This TCR beta chain was identified in a study of cytomegalovirus exposure and HLA in healthy donors. Study information: Among 150 million to 200 million T cells, an earlier analysis found roughly 110 million unique TCR beta sequences. Whole-study results and caveats: Investigators reported approximately 150 TCR beta chains as tied to cytomegalovirus. Rates of TCR association differed by HLA locus in a later analysis, with DRB1 highest and HLA-C lowest.

The CDR3 length is 16 residues. Germline V gene data show CDR1 as SGDLS and CDR2 as YYNGEE. V lost 1 base and J lost 5; bases outside the gene matches: 8. This clone came up a few times. Its antigen is not identified. Amplification used 60 Vbeta primers and 13 Jbeta primers. This table comes from immunoSEQ multiplex PCR, and its TCRdb copy is limited to in-frame clones, with some not included. The sample lists under 250,000 clones, around 77% occurring once. The sequence was collected from a woman aged 25 to 39 in good health and CMV-seronegative. This chain links TRBV9 with TRBJ1-5; 8 nucleotides match TRBD1. What was sequenced was PBMCs. The CDR3 region has the DNA TGTGCCAGCAGCGTATCGGCAGGGGGCACCTATCAGCCCCAGCATTTT. Encoded protein: CASSVSAGGTYQPQHF.